The rows below give T cell receptor beta chains drawn from one sample of a study of CD8 T cells in Susac syndrome. TCRdb used MiXCR to reprocess the immunoSEQ multiplex PCR reads, holding one entry per CDR3 protein. The sample yields 300,000 or so distinct CDR3 sequences, roughly 94% seen once. The sequenced sample consisted of CD4+ T cells from PBMCs. These receptors were taken from a human donor with multiple sclerosis. Each CDR3 is given with its conserved first and last residue. D genes are given only for firm matches. Part of the rows lack a size; the others show once, few, many or a class for expanded clones.

D	J	V	size	DNA	CDR3
NA	TRBJ2-2	TRBV7-3	NA	TGTGCCAGCAGCTCCTACAGGGATGGCACCGGGGAGCTGTTTTTT	CASSSYRDGTGELFF
NA	TRBJ1-5	TRBV20-1	NA	TGCAGTGCTAGAGATGAGCGAAATCAGCCCCAGCATTTT	CSARDERNQPQHF
TRBD2	TRBJ2-4	TRBV10-2	NA	TGCGCCAGCAGTGACGGGGGGGGCTCTCAAGACATTCAGTACTTC	CASSDGGGSQDIQYF
NA	TRBJ2-6	TRBV30	few	TGTGCCTGGAGTGTAGGAGGAGACTCTGGGGCCAACGTCCTGACTTTC	CAWSVGGDSGANVLTF
TRBD1	TRBJ1-1	TRBV20-1	NA	TGCAGTGCCCTTAGACAGGGATCGAACACTGAAGCTTTCTTT	CSALRQGSNTEAFF
NA	TRBJ1-3	TRBV6-5	NA	TGTGCCAGCAGACTCCGGGCCTACTCTGGAAACACCATATATTTT	CASRLRAYSGNTIYF
TRBD1	TRBJ2-2	TRBV18	NA	TGTGCCAGCTCTCCTGTCGCGGACAGGGACACCGGGGAGCTGTTTTTT	CASSPVADRDTGELFF
NA	TRBJ2-2	TRBV3-1	few	TGTGCCAGCAGTCAAGCGGACACCGGGGAGCTGTTTTTT	CASSQADTGELFF
NA	TRBJ2-7	TRBV7-2	NA	TGTGCCAGCACCTCGGACAAACAATACGAGCAGTACTTC	CASTSDKQYEQYF
TRBD2	TRBJ2-1	TRBV18	NA	TGTGCCAGCTCCATAGCGGGAGGGCCGGACAATGAGCAGTTCTTC	CASSIAGGPDNEQFF
NA	TRBJ2-6	TRBV14	NA	TGTGCCAGCAGCCCCGGACCCTCCAGAGGGGCCAACGTCCTGACTTTC	CASSPGPSRGANVLTF
NA	TRBJ1-5	TRBV6-2/TRBV6-3	NA	TGTGCCAGCAGACCTACAGGGACTCAGCCCCAGCATTTT	CASRPTGTQPQHF
NA	TRBJ1-2	TRBV4-1	NA	TGCGCCAGCAGCCAAGAGGGATGGGGCTACACCTTC	CASSQEGWGYTF
TRBD1	TRBJ2-2	TRBV27	NA	TGTGCCAGCAGTCCGCTGACAGGGGGCACCGGGGAGCTGTTTTTT	CASSPLTGGTGELFF
NA	TRBJ1-2	TRBV7-2	NA	TGTGCCAGCAGCTATGGGCGGGATGGCTACACCTTC	CASSYGRDGYTF
TRBD1	TRBJ1-1	TRBV19	NA	TGTGCCAGTAGTTCGCCCGGGACAGCGAACACTGAAGCTTTCTTT	CASSSPGTANTEAFF
NA	TRBJ2-1	TRBV6-1	NA	TGTGCCAGCAGTGAAAATTACCGAGCGGACGACTACAATGAGCAGTTCTTC	CASSENYRADDYNEQFF